One sample yielded the 8 T cell receptor beta chains listed below, sequenced in a study of fetal regulatory T cell absence and autoimmunity. Data came from immunoSEQ multiplex PCR; TCRdb stores just in-frame clones and leaves some out. The data show around 100,000 clones, about 78% seen once. The sample taken for sequencing was pancreas tissue. Every receptor here comes from a male donor with IPEX syndrome.

The chain has TRBV11-1 and TRBJ2-3, with unresolved D. The CDR3 is 15 amino acids. Between the trimmed V and J ends, which lost 1 base and 0 bases, there was a span of 8 bases. The germline CDR1 and CDR2 sequences are SGHAT and FQDESV (reference sequence). CDR3 DNA sequence: TGTGCCAGCAGCTTAGTCAGCCTAAGCACAGATACGCAGTATTTT. It yields the protein CASSLVSLSTDTQYF.

The chain carries TRBV15 and TRBJ1-1; D call uncertain. Germline V CDR1 and CDR2: LNHNV, YYDKDF (reference sequence). The V and J ends lost 1 base and 9 bases respectively, with 9 bases between them. The CDR3 runs to 12 residues. The CDR3 DNA sequence: TGTGCCACCAGCAGAGGTTTCCACCAAGCTTTCTTT. It yields the protein CATSRGFHQAFF.

The V gene is TRBV2, the J gene TRBJ2-1, with TRBD2 identical over 8 bases. Germline assignment: CDR1 SNHLY and CDR2 FYNNEI. V was clipped by 6 bases and J by 15 bases; unmatched bases: 13. The CDR3 loop spans 13 amino acids. CDR3 coding DNA: TGTGCCAGCAGCATAGGGACTAGAGTTCGGCGGTTCTTC. It is translated as CASSIGTRVRRFF.

The rearrangement links TRBV4-3 to TRBJ2-7; TRBD2 matches 11 bases. The CDR3 consists of 17 residues. The V gene's germline CDR1 is LGHNA and CDR2 YSLEER. V lost 1 base and J lost 2; bases outside the gene matches: 7. Written as DNA, the CDR3 is TGCGCCAGCAGCCAAGGTCCTAGCGGGGGGACCCCCTACGAGCAGTACTTC. Translated, it gives CASSQGPSGGTPYEQYF.

The chain recombines TRBV10-2 with TRBJ2-7; 9 bases are a match to TRBD2. Germline V gene data show CDR1 as WSHSY and CDR2 as SAAADI. The CDR3 contains 14 residues. Trimming took 7 bases from V and 3 from J; bases not matched to a gene: 7. The chain's CDR3 is CASTTGLAGYEQYF. The CDR3, as DNA: TGCGCCAGCACGACGGGACTAGCTGGCTACGAGCAGTACTTC.

The gene calls are TRBV4-3 and TRBJ2-3; no definite D call. Germline V CDR1 and CDR2: LGHNA, YSLEER. The V end was cut by 1 base, the J end by 0 bases, with 8 bases between. The CDR3 contains 15 residues. CDR3 in amino acids: CASSQGETSTDTQYF. Here the CDR3 DNA reads TGCGCCAGCAGCCAAGGAGAGACTAGCACAGATACGCAGTATTTT.

This rearrangement joins TRBV4-2 to TRBJ1-1, with a possible D match to TRBD1 (5 bases). Trimming stripped 1 base from V and 10 bases from J, with 19 bases between. The CDR3 sequence is 15 residues long. CDR1 and CDR2 from the germline V gene are LGHNA and YNFKEQ. In DNA, the CDR3 is TGTGCCAGCAGCCAAGGGACACTGGCGGGTTTTGGAGCTTTCTTT. Amino acid sequence: CASSQGTLAGFGAFF.

The gene calls are TRBV12-5 and TRBJ1-2, with 7 bases lining up with TRBD1. This CDR3 is built from 16 residues. Trimming removed 7 bases from V and 7 bases from J; junction bases left unmatched: 18. CDR1 and CDR2 from the germline V gene are LGHNT and FRNRAP. The CDR3 sequence: CASDMAPGGLIGGYTF. The CDR3 DNA follows: TGTGCTAGTGACATGGCCCCAGGGGGACTTATAGGTGGCTACACCTTC.